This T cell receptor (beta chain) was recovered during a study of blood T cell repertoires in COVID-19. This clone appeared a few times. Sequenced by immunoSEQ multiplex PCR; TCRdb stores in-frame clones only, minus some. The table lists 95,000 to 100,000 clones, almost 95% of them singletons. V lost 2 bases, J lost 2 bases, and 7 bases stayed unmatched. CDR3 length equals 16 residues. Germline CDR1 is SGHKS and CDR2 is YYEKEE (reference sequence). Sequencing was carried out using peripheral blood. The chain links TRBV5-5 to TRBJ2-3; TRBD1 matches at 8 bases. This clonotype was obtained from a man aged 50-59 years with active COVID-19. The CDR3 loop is CASSFGQGAFTDTQYF. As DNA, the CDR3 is TGTGCCAGCAGCTTTGGACAGGGTGCTTTCACAGATACGCAGTATTTT. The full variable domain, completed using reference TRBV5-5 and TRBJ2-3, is DAGVTQSPTHLIKTRGQQVTLRCSPISGHKSVSWYQQVLGQGPQFIFQYYEKEERGRGNFPDRFSARQFPNYSSELNVNALLLGDSALYLCASSFGQGAFTDTQYFGPGTRLTVL.